This T cell receptor beta chain emerged from a study of T cells in Graves' hyperthyroidism and ophthalmopathy (dated by TCRdb to the late 2010s). As for the study more broadly: Peripheral blood samples were taken at the time of initial diagnosis, prior to any treatment. To identify TCR V-J signatures that set the groups apart, the researchers used a discovery cohort of 100 patients, made up of 40 to 45 with Graves' ophthalmopathy and approximately 57 with stable Graves' hyperthyroidism. An independent validation cohort of under 20 hyperthyroidism patients and more than 15 patients who later progressed to ophthalmopathy tested prospective prediction of ophthalmopathy. The roughly 94 discovery patients were randomly divided into training and test sets at a 7:3 ratio. In about six Graves' hyperthyroidism patients, the study also compared T-cell repertoires from thyroid tissue with T-cell repertoires from blood. After blood sampling, hyperthyroidism patients were treated with methimazole at a starting dose of 30 mg daily, and ophthalmopathy patients were treated with high-dose intravenous methylprednisolone. The paper reports TCR Vbeta CDR3 sequencing of some 140 peripheral blood samples: 43 ophthalmopathy, under 85 hyperthyroidism and roughly 17 progressor patients.

The paper as a whole reports these results and caveats: No statistical method was used to set the sample size in advance, and investigators knew the group allocation. Most expanded thyroid clonotypes (frequency above 0.001) were also detected in blood, a finding suggesting that blood repertoires may reflect thyroid immune responses. A 13 V-J signature model separated ophthalmopathy from stable hyperthyroidism, with approximately 86% sensitivity and roughly 84% specificity in cross-validation and 80%/75% in testing. In validation, the model predicted progression to ophthalmopathy with over 60% sensitivity and 72% to 85% specificity, a median of 6.5 months before onset.

Note on this clonotype: Its antigen remains undetermined. It has no much larger one-base neighbor in the sample; base qualities were not kept.

Amplification of TCR beta CDR3 regions was carried out from RNA transcripts. The TCR CDR3 was subjected to a first round of RT-PCR using the HTBI primer set and the Qiagen OneStep RT-PCR kit. A second multiplex PCR round built the libraries, followed by size selection and purification. Libraries were sequenced paired-end with 100 bp reads on an Illumina HiSeq2000. The source study handled its data this way. Raw data were processed with SOAPnuke, discarding reads with adapters, uncalled bases, mean Phred below 15, or no exact constant-primer or identifier match. High-quality paired reads were merged using COPE v1.2.5, and each unique nucleotide sequence was defined as a clonotype. Clonotypes were aligned to IMGT TRBV, TRBD and TRBJ reference segments using MiTCR v1.1. Only V-J combinations with frequency above 0.0001, covering roughly 99% of repertoires, were analysed. A TCS score was defined as the ratio between F50 (clonal expansion) and ExV (chaos), using BLOSUM62-based TCRdist between CDR3 peptides within each V-J. Welch's t-statistics and random forest reduced fewer than 600 V-J features to roughly 13, which were used in a naive Bayes classifier (R e1071). TCRdb redid the processing of the public reads, applying fastp at Q25 and MiXCR, and retained in-frame beta chains. Here each entry gathers all rows of one CDR3 protein and keeps the most common genes and DNA. TCRdb, not the authors, supplied the V and J calls. The sample table lists hundreds of thousands of distinct CDR3 sequences, around a quarter of them with a count of one. Jointly, the top ten make up approximately 11% of the sample.

CDR1 LNHNV and CDR2 YYDKDF are derived from the germline V gene (reference sequence). Here V drops 1 base and J drops 5 bases, and the junction holds 9 bases not matched to any gene. Including the terminal cysteine and phenylalanine, the CDR3 comprises 16 residues. Kept here is only the CDR3 DNA, which spans 48 bases and is read in frame from base 1. In the ophthalmopathy patients, disease was moderately to severely active, with a Clinical Activity Score of 3 or more, a NOSPECS grade of 4 or more, and a duration of less than 3 months. Exclusion was applied to patients with uncontrolled infections, other autoimmune diseases, pregnancy or lactation. Diagnoses were based on clinical symptoms, serum thyroxine and TRAb, thyroid ultrasound and orbital computed tomography. Ficoll-Paque density gradient centrifugation was used to isolate PBMCs from 8 to 10 ml of fresh peripheral blood. Total RNA was extracted using Trizol reagent, and RNA quality was assessed on an Agilent 2100 Bioanalyzer.

Sequencing input: blood. This chain joins TRBV15 to TRBJ2-5; TRBD2 matches 8 bases in the middle. The clonotype was recovered from a woman in her 30s with Graves' ophthalmopathy. The nucleotide sequence is TGTGCCACCAGCAGAGGCGGGACGGGGGGGATGGAGACCCAGTACTTC. It encodes CATSRGGTGGMETQYF.